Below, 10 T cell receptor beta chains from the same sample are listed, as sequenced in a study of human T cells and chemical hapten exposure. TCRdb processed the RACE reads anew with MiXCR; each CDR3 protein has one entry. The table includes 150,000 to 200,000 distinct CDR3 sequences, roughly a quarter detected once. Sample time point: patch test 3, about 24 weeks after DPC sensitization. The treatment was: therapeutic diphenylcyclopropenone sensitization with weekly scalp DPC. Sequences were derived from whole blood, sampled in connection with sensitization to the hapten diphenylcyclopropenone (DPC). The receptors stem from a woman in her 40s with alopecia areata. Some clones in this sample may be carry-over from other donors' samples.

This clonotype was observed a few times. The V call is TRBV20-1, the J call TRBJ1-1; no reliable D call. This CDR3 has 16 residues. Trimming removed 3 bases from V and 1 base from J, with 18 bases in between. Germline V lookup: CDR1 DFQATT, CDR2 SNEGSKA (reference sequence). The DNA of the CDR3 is TGCAGTGCTAGGCGTTGGGTGGGCACACGGAACACTGAAGCTTTCTTT. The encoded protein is CSARRWVGTRNTEAFF.

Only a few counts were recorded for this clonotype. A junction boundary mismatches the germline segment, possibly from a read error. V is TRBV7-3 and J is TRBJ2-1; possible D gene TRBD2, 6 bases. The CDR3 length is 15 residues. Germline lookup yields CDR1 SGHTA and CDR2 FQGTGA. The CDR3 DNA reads TGTTCCAGCAGCGGAGGGGTTGGACTTTACAATGAGCAGTTCTTC. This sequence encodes CSSSGGVGLYNEQFF.

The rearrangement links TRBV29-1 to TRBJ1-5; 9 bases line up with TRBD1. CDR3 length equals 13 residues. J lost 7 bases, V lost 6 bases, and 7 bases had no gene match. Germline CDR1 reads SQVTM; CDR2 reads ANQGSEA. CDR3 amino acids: CSVRTGERQPQHF. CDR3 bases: TGCAGCGTCCGGACAGGGGAGCGACAGCCCCAGCATTTT.

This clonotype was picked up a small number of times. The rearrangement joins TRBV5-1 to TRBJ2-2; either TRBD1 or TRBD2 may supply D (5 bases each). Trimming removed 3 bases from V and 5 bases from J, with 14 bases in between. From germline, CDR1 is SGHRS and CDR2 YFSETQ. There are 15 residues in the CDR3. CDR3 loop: CASSSGDHETGELFF. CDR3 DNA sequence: TGCGCCAGCAGCTCTGGGGACCATGAGACCGGGGAGCTGTTTTTT.

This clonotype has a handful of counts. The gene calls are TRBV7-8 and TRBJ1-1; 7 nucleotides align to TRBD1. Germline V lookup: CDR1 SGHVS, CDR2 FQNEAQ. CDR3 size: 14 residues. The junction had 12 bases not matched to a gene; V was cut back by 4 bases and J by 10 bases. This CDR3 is CASSYADRDLGAFF. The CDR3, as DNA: TGTGCCAGCAGCTACGCCGACAGGGATCTCGGAGCTTTCTTT.

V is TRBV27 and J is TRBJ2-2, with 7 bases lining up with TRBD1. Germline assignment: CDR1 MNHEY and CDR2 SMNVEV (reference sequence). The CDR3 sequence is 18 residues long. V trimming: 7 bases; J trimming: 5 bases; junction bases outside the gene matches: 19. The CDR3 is CASTLRRAGTVKTGELFF. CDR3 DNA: TGTGCCAGCACCCTAAGGAGAGCCGGGACAGTAAAAACCGGGGAGCTGTTTTTT.

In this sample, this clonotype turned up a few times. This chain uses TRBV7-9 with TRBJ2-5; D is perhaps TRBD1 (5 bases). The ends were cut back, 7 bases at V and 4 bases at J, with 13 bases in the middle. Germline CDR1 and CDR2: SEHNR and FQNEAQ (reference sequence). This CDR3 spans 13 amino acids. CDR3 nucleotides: TGTGCCAGCAACCCCCTCCAGGGAGAGACCCAGTACTTC. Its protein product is CASNPLQGETQYF.

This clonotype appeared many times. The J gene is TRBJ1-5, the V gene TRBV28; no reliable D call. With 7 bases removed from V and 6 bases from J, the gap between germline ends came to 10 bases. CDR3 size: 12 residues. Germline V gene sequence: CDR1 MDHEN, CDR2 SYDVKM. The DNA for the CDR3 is TGTGCCAGCACCCAGGTTTTTCAGCCCCAGCATTTT. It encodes CASTQVFQPQHF.

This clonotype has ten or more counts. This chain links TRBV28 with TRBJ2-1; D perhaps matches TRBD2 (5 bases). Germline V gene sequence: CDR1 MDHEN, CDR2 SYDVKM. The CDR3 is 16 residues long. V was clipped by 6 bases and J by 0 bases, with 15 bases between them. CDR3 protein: CASRLLTSVSYNEQFF. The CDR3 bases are TGTGCCAGCAGACTACTTACTAGTGTCTCCTACAATGAGCAGTTCTTC.

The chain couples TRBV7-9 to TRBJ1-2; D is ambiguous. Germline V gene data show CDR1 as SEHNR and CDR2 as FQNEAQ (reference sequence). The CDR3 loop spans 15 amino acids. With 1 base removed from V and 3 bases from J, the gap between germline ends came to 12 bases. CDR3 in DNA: TGTGCCAGCAGCTTAGGGTCCCCCGCTGACTATGGCTACACCTTC. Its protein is CASSLGSPADYGYTF.